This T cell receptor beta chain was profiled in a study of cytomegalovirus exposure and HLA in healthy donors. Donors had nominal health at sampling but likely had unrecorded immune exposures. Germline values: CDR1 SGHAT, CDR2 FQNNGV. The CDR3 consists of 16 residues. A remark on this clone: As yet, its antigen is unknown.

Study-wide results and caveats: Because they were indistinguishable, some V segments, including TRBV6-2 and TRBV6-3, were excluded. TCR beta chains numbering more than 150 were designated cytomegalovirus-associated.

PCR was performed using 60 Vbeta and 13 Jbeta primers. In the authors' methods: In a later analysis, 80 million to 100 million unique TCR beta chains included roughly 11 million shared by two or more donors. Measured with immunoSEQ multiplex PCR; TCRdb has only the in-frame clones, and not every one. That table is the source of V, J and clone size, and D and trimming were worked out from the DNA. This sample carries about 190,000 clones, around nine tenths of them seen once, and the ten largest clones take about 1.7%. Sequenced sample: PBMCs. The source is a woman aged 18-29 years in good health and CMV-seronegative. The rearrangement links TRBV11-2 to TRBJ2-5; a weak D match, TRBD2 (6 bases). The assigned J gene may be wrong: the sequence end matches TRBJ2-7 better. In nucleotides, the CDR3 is TGTGCCAGCAGCTTAGGGGGCGGGGCGGTGCCCTACGAGCAGTACTTC. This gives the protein CASSLGGGAVPYEQYF.